A single sample is the source of the 21 T cell receptor beta chains below, sequenced in a study of shared clonotypes between healthy human individuals. The protocol was immunoSEQ multiplex PCR, while the TCRdb copy is restricted to in-frame clones and leaves out a portion. The sample yields around 690,000 clones, 90% seen once. Material for sequencing was memory CD8+ T cells from PBMCs. Subset here: CD45RO+ cells pooled with CCR7-negative TemRA cells. The origin of the receptors is a man younger than 35 in good health. Some clones in this sample may be carry-over from other donors' samples.

This rearrangement joins TRBV7-8 to TRBJ1-1; 9 bases match TRBD1. CDR1 SGHVS and CDR2 FQNEAQ come from the germline V gene. This CDR3 is 19 amino acids long. V was clipped by 4 bases and J by 3 bases; unmatched bases: 18. The CDR3 protein is CASSSTFPTGGGLDTEAFF. The DNA of the CDR3 is TGTGCCAGCAGCTCCACTTTCCCTACAGGGGGCGGGTTGGACACTGAAGCTTTCTTT. The variable domain in full, completed from reference TRBV7-8 and TRBJ1-1, reads GAGVSQSPRYKVAKRGQDVALRCDPISGHVSLFWYQQALGQGPEFLTYFQNEAQLDKSGLPSDRFFAERPEGSVSTLKIQRTQQEDSAVYLCASSSTFPTGGGLDTEAFFGQGTRLTVV.

This clone came up once. This chain uses TRBV28 with TRBJ2-7, with D maybe TRBD1 (5 bases). The CDR3 is 12 residues long. The germline V gene has CDR1 MDHEN and CDR2 SYDVKM. V lost 3 bases and J 4 bases, leaving 7 bases between the germline ends. In DNA, the CDR3 is TGTGCCAGCAGTTTTCAGGGTTACGAGCAGTACTTC. Protein product: CASSFQGYEQYF.

V gene TRBV6-5 combines with J gene TRBJ2-1; D might be TRBD1 (6 bases). This CDR3 is built from 12 residues. CDR1 and CDR2 from the germline V gene are MNHEY and SVGAGI. V was trimmed by 6 bases and J by 14 bases, leaving 17 bases between them. This CDR3 reads CASSGQGTRKFF. The CDR3 DNA sequence: TGTGCCAGCAGCGGACAAGGGACACGGAAGTTCTTC.

The V and J genes are TRBV30 and TRBJ2-3; D is perhaps TRBD2 (5 bases). The CDR3 has 15 residues. Germline CDR1 is GTSNPN and CDR2 is SVGIG (reference sequence). Trimming took off 3 bases at V and 3 bases at J, with 16 bases between the two ends. The CDR3 is CAWRGYEGLTDTQYF. The CDR3 DNA reads TGTGCCTGGAGGGGGTATGAGGGCCTGACAGATACGCAGTATTTT.

The gene calls are TRBV4-2 and TRBJ2-1; 15 bases line up with TRBD2. This CDR3 is built from 16 residues. V trimming: 3 bases; J trimming: 10 bases; junction bases outside the gene matches: 7. From germline, CDR1 is LGHNA and CDR2 YNFKEQ. As DNA, the CDR3 is TGTGCCAGCAGCCAGGGGACTAGCGGGAGGCTCGGCGAGCAGTTCTTC. Its translation: CASSQGTSGRLGEQFF.

The V call is TRBV7-9, the J call TRBJ2-5; tentatively, D is TRBD2 (7 bases). Germline V gene lookup returns CDR1 SEHNR and CDR2 FQNEAQ (reference sequence). The CDR3 loop spans 15 amino acids. Trimming shortened V by 5 bases and J by 3 bases, and 16 bases separated the two germline ends. The CDR3 is CASSGSTGLEETQYF. As DNA, the CDR3 is TGTGCCAGCAGCGGATCGACAGGACTAGAAGAGACCCAGTACTTC.

Remarks on this clone: This same CDR3 is encoded by further DNA sequences in the sample. This sequence joins TRBV7-9 and TRBJ2-1, with D uncertain. The ends were cut back, 1 base at V and 9 bases at J, with 1 base in the middle. The CDR3 covers 10 residues. The germline CDR1 and CDR2 sequences are SEHNR and FQNEAQ (reference sequence). CDR3 loop: CASSLGEQFF. In nucleotides, the CDR3 is TGTGCCAGCAGCTTAGGTGAGCAGTTCTTC. The whole variable domain, filled in from reference TRBV7-9 and TRBJ2-1, reads DTGVSQNPRHKITKRGQNVTFRCDPISEHNRLYWYRQTLGQGPEFLTYFQNEAQLEKSRLLSDRFSAERPKGSFSTLEIQRTEQGDSAMYLCASSLGEQFFGPGTRLTVL.

V and J are TRBV11-2 and TRBJ1-1; D gene uncertain. CDR3 size: 13 residues. Per germline, CDR1 SGHAT and CDR2 FQNNGV. Trimming pared 1 base from V and 7 bases from J, leaving 10 bases between. CDR3 DNA sequence: TGTGCCAGCAGCTTAGGTACGCTACTTGAAGCTTTCTTT. Translation gives CASSLGTLLEAFF.

The count of this clone is one. This rearrangement joins TRBV7-9 to TRBJ2-7; D unclear. CDR1 and CDR2 (germline): SEHNR, FQNEAQ (reference sequence). CDR3 length: 14 amino acids. V lost 5 bases and J lost 2, with 13 bases in between. The CDR3 sequence is CASSTSVRPYEQYF. In DNA, the CDR3 is TGTGCCAGCAGCACCTCGGTCAGACCCTACGAGCAGTACTTC.

CDR3 DNA sequence: TGCGCCAGCAGCCCCCGGCGTCAGGCAACGCAAGAGACCCAGTACTTC. Encoded protein: CASSPRRQATQETQYF. The chain carries TRBV4-1 and TRBJ2-5; D is uncertain. The V end lost 4 bases, the J end lost 2 bases, and 17 bases lay between the germline ends. This CDR3 is built from 16 residues. Germline V gene data show CDR1 as MGHRA and CDR2 as YSYEKL.

The chain links TRBV10-1 to TRBJ1-5; weak D call: TRBD1 (5 bases). The V and J ends lost 0 bases and 6 bases respectively, with 18 bases between them. The CDR3 runs 17 residues. Germline CDR1 is WNHNN and CDR2 is SYGVQD (reference sequence). The CDR3 bases are TGCGCCAGCAGTGAGTCGGAGGGACTTCGCCCGGCTCAGCCCCAGCATTTT. It encodes CASSESEGLRPAQPQHF.

The CDR3 bases are TGCGCCAGCAACAGGGACTCCTACGAGCAGTACTTC. It translates to CASNRDSYEQYF. The V and J genes are TRBV5-1 and TRBJ2-7; possible D gene TRBD1, 6 bases. The CDR3 contains 12 residues. The V gene's germline CDR1 is SGHRS and CDR2 YFSETQ. Trimming pared 6 bases from V and 0 bases from J, leaving 7 bases between.

The J gene is TRBJ2-7, the V gene TRBV4-1; TRBD1 aligns across 8 bases. Germline CDR1 reads MGHRA; CDR2 reads YSYEKL. CDR3 length equals 14 residues. Trimming removed 4 bases from V and 5 bases from J; junction bases left unmatched: 7. CDR3 loop: CASSLGPGGHEQYF. CDR3 DNA sequence: TGCGCCAGCAGCCTAGGACCAGGGGGCCACGAGCAGTACTTC.

CDR3 in amino acids: CASNPVGGEIFYGYTF. The CDR3 region has the DNA TGTGCCAGTAATCCCGTAGGGGGCGAAATATTCTATGGCTACACCTTC. The rearrangement uses TRBV19 and TRBJ1-2, with 7 bases aligning to TRBD1. Germline assignment: CDR1 LNHDA and CDR2 SQIVND (reference sequence). The CDR3 spans 16 residues. After removal of 7 bases from V and 4 bases from J, the junction contained 15 bases not matched to a gene.

This chain connects TRBV5-1 to TRBJ2-7; TRBD1 matches 8 bases. Germline loops: CDR1 SGHRS, CDR2 YFSETQ. This CDR3 contains 13 residues. V gave up 4 bases and J gave up 3 bases; unmatched junction bases: 3. The CDR3 reads CASSVGTGYEQYF. Here the CDR3 DNA reads TGCGCCAGCAGCGTCGGGACAGGCTACGAGCAGTACTTC. The whole variable domain, filled in from reference TRBV5-1 and TRBJ2-7, reads KAGVTQTPRYLIKTRGQQVTLSCSPISGHRSVSWYQQTPGQGLQFLFEYFSETQRNKGNFPGRFSGRQFSNSRSEMNVSTLELGDSALYLCASSVGTGYEQYFGPGTRLTVT.

The chain carries TRBV7-3 and TRBJ2-5; D call uncertain. The CDR3 covers 15 residues. V lost 2 bases, J lost 3 bases, and 13 bases lay in between. Germline loops: CDR1 SGHTA, CDR2 FQGTGA. CDR3 residues: CASSLLPRPKETQYF. The CDR3 coding sequence is TGTGCCAGCAGCTTACTACCCCGACCTAAAGAGACCCAGTACTTC.

As DNA, the CDR3 is TGTGCCAGCAGCTTTTATGGGCTGGGGACAGATACGCAGTATTTT. Translating gives CASSFYGLGTDTQYF. V is TRBV7-9 and J is TRBJ2-3; D is unresolved. The CDR3 runs 15 residues. CDR1 is SEHNR and CDR2 is FQNEAQ in the germline V gene (reference sequence). With 3 bases removed from V and 3 bases from J, the gap between germline ends came to 13 bases.

V is TRBV9 and J is TRBJ2-7; TRBD2 is a possible D gene (7 bases). This CDR3 comprises 14 residues. Trimming removed 7 bases at V and 3 bases at J, with 17 bases between. CDR1 SGDLS and CDR2 YYNGEE come from the germline V gene. The DNA of the CDR3 is TGTGCCAGCTCCGAAGGGGGGGAAGGCTACGAGCAGTACTTC. It yields the protein CASSEGGEGYEQYF.

To note about this clone: Other DNA sequences from this sample encode an identical CDR3 as well. The chain recombines TRBV27 with TRBJ2-7; either TRBD1 or TRBD2 may supply D (5 bases each). V lost 2 bases, J lost 3 bases, and 8 bases lay in between. The CDR3 is 13 amino acids. Germline V lookup: CDR1 MNHEY, CDR2 SMNVEV (reference sequence). The CDR3, as DNA: TGTGCCAGCAGTTTAGGGACCCACTACGAGCAGTACTTC. As protein: CASSLGTHYEQYF.

The rearrangement uses TRBV7-7 and TRBJ2-1; D not resolved. This CDR3 comprises 15 residues. V was shortened by 1 base and J by 0 bases, with 7 bases between the two germline ends. The germline V gene encodes CDR1 SSHAT and CDR2 FNYEAQ (reference sequence). As DNA, the CDR3 is TGTGCCAGCAGCTTAGAACTGAGCTCCTACAATGAGCAGTTCTTC. As protein: CASSLELSSYNEQFF.

This CDR3 reads CASSPQGGQGSGGNTIYF. The CDR3 coding sequence is TGTGCCAGCAGCCCCCAGGGGGGACAGGGGAGTGGCGGAAACACCATATATTTT. The chain joins TRBV5-6 to TRBJ1-3, with 10 nucleotides matching TRBD1. The germline V gene has CDR1 SGHDT and CDR2 YYEEEE. J lost 4 bases, V lost 4 bases, and 14 bases had no gene match. This CDR3 region has 18 residues.